The 26 T cell receptor beta chains reported below all come from one sample, sequenced in a study of beta chain features in type 1 diabetes (dated by TCRdb to about 2018). Beyond this particular receptor, the publication reports: A moderate but significant shortening of TCRB CDR3 length was observed in type 1 diabetes patients in all four CD4+ subsets.

Their cognate antigens are unknown. Libraries came from the immunoSEQ multiplex PCR assay. All of the isolated RNA was reverse transcribed with the High Capacity cDNA Reverse Transcription Kit, so expressed TCRB transcripts were sequenced. TCRdb limited this immuneACCESS table to in-frame rearrangements with V and J called. A share of clones is missing; checked studies link under half to unresolved V genes, and the rest is unexplained. For this sample the table gives 600,000 to 700,000 clones, of which about an eighth were detected only once. 0.095% to 0.15% of the sample belongs to the ten largest clones. What was sequenced was naive CD4+ T cells from blood. What the cell subset or site label conveys for this sample: true naive CD4+ T cells. The receptors were gathered from a man aged 25 to 40 with type 1 diabetes.

This clone was detected a few times. This chain connects TRBV9 to TRBJ1-3; D remains ambiguous. The germline V and J ends were trimmed by 4 bases and 0 bases, with 8 bases remaining between them. Germline loops: CDR1 SGDLS, CDR2 YYNGEE. This CDR3 has 14 residues. The CDR3 sequence: CASSTALSGNTIYF. The CDR3 nucleotides are TGTGCCAGCAGCACGGCCCTCTCTGGAAACACCATATATTTT.

The chain recombines TRBV14 with TRBJ2-1; TRBD2 agrees at 12 bases. In germline, CDR1 is SGHDN, CDR2 FVKESK. J was trimmed by 7 bases and V by 4 bases; bases with no gene match: 8. The CDR3 extends over 16 amino acids. CDR3 residues: CASSPLLAGGRNEQFF. CDR3 DNA sequence: TGTGCCAGCAGCCCCCTCCTAGCGGGGGGGCGGAATGAGCAGTTCTTC.

This chain connects TRBV9 to TRBJ2-5, with D perhaps given as TRBD1 or TRBD2 (5 bases each). Germline V lookup: CDR1 SGDLS, CDR2 YYNGEE. This CDR3 region has 15 residues. Trimming took 4 bases from V and 4 from J, leaving 17 bases between them. The CDR3 is CASSTLLGEGETQYF. In nucleotides, the CDR3 is TGTGCCAGCAGCACACTCCTGGGGGAAGGAGAGACCCAGTACTTC.

V usage is TRBV2 and J usage is TRBJ1-5; D is ambiguous. Germline values: CDR1 SNHLY, CDR2 FYNNEI. V lost 3 bases and J lost 3, with 12 bases in between. CDR3 length: 15 residues. In DNA, the CDR3 is TGTGCCAGCAGTGACTTGGGAGGTTCCAATCAGCCCCAGCATTTT. Translated: CASSDLGGSNQPQHF.

The J gene is TRBJ2-2, the V gene TRBV7-9; a possible D gene is TRBD2 (5 bases). Germline values: CDR1 SEHNR, CDR2 FQNEAQ (reference sequence). This CDR3 has 13 amino acids. The V end lost 5 bases, the J end lost 4 bases, and 8 bases lay between the germline ends. CDR3 in amino acids: CASSRGSTGELFF. CDR3 in DNA: TGTGCCAGCAGCCGAGGGAGCACCGGGGAGCTGTTTTTT.

A note on this clone: Its ends do not fully match the called genes, so a read error is possible. This chain links TRBV6-6 with TRBJ2-5, with D unclear. The CDR3 sequence is 11 residues long. The germline V gene has CDR1 MNHNY and CDR2 SVGAGI (reference sequence). The CDR3 reads CASSPQVTQYF. CDR3 nucleotide sequence: TGTGCCAGCAGCCCTCAAGTGACCCAGTACTTC.

In this sample, this clone turned up a few times. Other DNA sequences in the same sample also yield this CDR3. The chain carries TRBV29-1 and TRBJ2-3; 9 nucleotides align to TRBD2. This CDR3 is built from 13 residues. The germline V gene encodes CDR1 SQVTM and CDR2 ANQGSEA. V lost 6 bases, J lost 1 base, and 2 bases stayed unmatched. CDR3 in DNA: TGCAGCGTCCCTAGCGGGGGCACAGATACGCAGTATTTT. Translated, it gives CSVPSGGTDTQYF.

The chain combines TRBV6-1 with TRBJ1-2; 7 nucleotides align to TRBD1. This CDR3 is built from 12 residues. Germline lookup yields CDR1 MNHNS and CDR2 SASEGT. Trimming cost V 6 bases and J 4 bases; bases outside gene matches: 2. The CDR3 sequence is CASRRDSYGYTF. As DNA, the CDR3 is TGTGCCAGCAGGCGGGACAGCTATGGCTACACCTTC.

This clone was observed a handful of times. Other DNA sequences from this sample encode an identical CDR3 as well. The CDR3: CASSSGTGGYEQYF. CDR3 in DNA: TGTGCCAGCAGCTCCGGGACAGGGGGCTACGAGCAGTACTTC. The chain is built from TRBV7-9 and TRBJ2-7; 11 nucleotides agree with TRBD1. V lost 4 bases, J lost 3 bases, and 2 bases stayed unmatched. The CDR3 length is 14 residues. Germline V gene lookup returns CDR1 SEHNR and CDR2 FQNEAQ (reference sequence).

The chain carries TRBV23-1 and TRBJ1-4, with D hard to call. TRBV23-1 is known as an ORF, though its function is uncertain. This CDR3 has 14 residues. V dropped 4 bases and J dropped 8 bases, with 14 bases sitting between them. The CDR3 is CASSLGPSSEKLFF. CDR3 DNA sequence: TGCGCCAGCAGTCTCGGACCCTCGAGCGAAAAACTGTTTTTT.

The chain links TRBV10-2 to TRBJ2-4; 8 nucleotides align to TRBD1. There are 16 residues in the CDR3. The V gene's germline CDR1 is WSHSY and CDR2 SAAADI. The J segment lost 0 bases and the V segment lost 3 bases, leaving 4 bases of the junction unmatched. CDR3 region: CASSEGQGLAKNIQYF. The CDR3 coding sequence is TGCGCCAGCAGTGAAGGACAGGGTTTAGCCAAAAACATTCAGTACTTC.

This clone occurred a few times. The chain carries TRBV2 and TRBJ1-2; 7 nucleotides match TRBD1. CDR3 length: 11 residues. V shed 6 bases and J 7 bases; nucleotides not matched to a gene: 2. The germline V gene encodes CDR1 SNHLY and CDR2 FYNNEI. CDR3 protein: CASRGGSGYTF. CDR3 bases: TGTGCCAGCAGAGGGGGCTCTGGCTACACCTTC.

In the case of this clone: Other DNA sequences in the sample encode the same CDR3. The chain is built from TRBV12-5 and TRBJ2-1; D gene ambiguous. Germline CDR1 and CDR2: LGHNT and FRNRAP. Trimming removed 0 bases at V and 0 bases at J, with 9 bases between. CDR3 size: 16 residues. CDR3 coding DNA: TGTGCTAGTGGTTTGGTACTTACCAGCTCCTACAATGAGCAGTTCTTC. Protein: CASGLVLTSSYNEQFF.

This clone was found a few times. The gene calls are TRBV5-1 and TRBJ1-2; 8 nucleotides agree with TRBD1. The germline CDR1 and CDR2 sequences are SGHRS and YFSETQ. Trimming at V came to 1 base and at J to 4 bases, leaving 6 bases not matched to a gene. The CDR3 length is 15 residues. The CDR3 DNA follows: TGCGCCAGCAGCTTGACACCGGGACAGGCCTATGGCTACACCTTC. This translates into CASSLTPGQAYGYTF.

The CDR3 loop is CASSGGQEETQYF. CDR3 in DNA: TGTGCCAGCAGTGGGGGACAAGAAGAGACCCAGTACTTC. This rearrangement joins TRBV2 to TRBJ2-5, with D perhaps matching TRBD1 (6 bases). This CDR3 has 13 amino acids. Trimming left V 4 bases short and J 3 bases short, with 9 bases between. The germline CDR1 and CDR2 sequences are SNHLY and FYNNEI.

This clone has more than one count but fewer than ten. This specimen includes other DNA sequences encoding the same CDR3. The chain links TRBV5-4 to TRBJ2-5; possible D gene TRBD2, 6 bases. The CDR3 is made up of 14 amino acids. The V end was cut by 0 bases, the J end by 1 base, with 7 bases between. Germline values: CDR1 SGHNT, CDR2 YYREEE (reference sequence). CDR3 DNA: TGTGCCAGCAGCTTGGGCGGGATCCAAGAGACCCAGTACTTC. Translation gives CASSLGGIQETQYF.

This clone turned up a few times. The chain couples TRBV5-1 to TRBJ2-3; D tentatively fits TRBD1 or TRBD2 (6 bases each). The germline V gene encodes CDR1 SGHRS and CDR2 YFSETQ. Trimming stripped 2 bases from V and 0 bases from J, with 13 bases between. The CDR3 totals 16 residues. This CDR3 is CASSLRGTTSTDTQYF. The CDR3 nucleotides are TGCGCCAGCAGCTTACGGGGGACAACTAGCACAGATACGCAGTATTTT.

This sequence joins TRBV5-6 and TRBJ1-2, with D possibly matching TRBD1 (5 bases). V lost 0 bases and J 4 bases, leaving 10 bases between the germline ends. Looked up from germline, CDR1 is SGHDT and CDR2 is YYEEEE. This CDR3 comprises 14 residues. The CDR3: CASSLEAGLYGYTF. In DNA, the CDR3 is TGTGCCAGCAGCTTGGAGGCAGGGCTCTATGGCTACACCTTC. The whole variable domain, remainder taken from reference TRBV5-6 and TRBJ1-2, is DAGVTQSPTHLIKTRGQQVTLRCSPKSGHDTVSWYQQALGQGPQFIFQYYEEEERQRGNFPDRFSGHQFPNYSSELNVNALLLGDSALYLCASSLEAGLYGYTFGSGTRLTVV.

The chain uses TRBV9 and TRBJ1-6, with D possibly matching TRBD1 (6 bases). Germline V lookup: CDR1 SGDLS, CDR2 YYNGEE. V was pared by 0 bases and J by 6 bases, with 19 bases between. The CDR3 is 18 residues long. The CDR3 spells CASSVASFLTGFNSPLHF. Here the CDR3 DNA reads TGTGCCAGCAGCGTAGCGTCCTTTTTGACAGGATTTAATTCACCCCTCCACTTT.

This sequence joins TRBV4-1 and TRBJ2-2, with no clear D. The CDR3 sequence is 15 residues long. Trimming removed 0 bases from V and 4 bases from J, with 9 bases in between. Germline lookup yields CDR1 MGHRA and CDR2 YSYEKL. The CDR3 DNA reads TGCGCCAGCAGCCAAGATCGGGCAGTCACCGGGGAGCTGTTTTTT. Translation gives CASSQDRAVTGELFF.

This rearrangement joins TRBV9 to TRBJ1-2; unclear D gene. The germline V and J ends were trimmed by 2 bases and 5 bases, with 16 bases remaining between them. The CDR3 runs to 15 residues. Germline V gene lookup returns CDR1 SGDLS and CDR2 YYNGEE. CDR3 amino acids: CASSVHGSNGYGYTF. For the CDR3, the DNA is TGTGCCAGCAGCGTTCACGGGTCCAACGGTTATGGCTACACCTTC.

This clone has just a few counts. The chain uses TRBV20-1 and TRBJ1-4; D is ambiguous. Per the germline V gene, CDR1 is DFQATT and CDR2 is SNEGSKA (reference sequence). Trimming took off 3 bases at V and 7 bases at J, with 6 bases between the two ends. The CDR3 runs to 11 residues. The CDR3 DNA reads as TGCAGTGCTAGTCCGATTGAAAAACTGTTTTTT. Encoded protein: CSASPIEKLFF.

The chain recombines TRBV10-3 with TRBJ2-5, with D possibly matching TRBD2 (5 bases). V was cut by 0 bases and J by 5 bases, with 13 bases left in between. The germline gives CDR1 ENHRY, CDR2 SYGVKD. The CDR3 extends over 15 amino acids. The CDR3 DNA follows: TGTGCCATCAGTGAGTCAACTAGTCTACAGGAGACCCAGTACTTC. It translates to CAISESTSLQETQYF.

The chain combines TRBV18 with TRBJ2-3; the match to TRBD2 covers 7 bases. J lost 3 bases, V lost 2 bases, and 2 bases had no gene match. Germline CDR1 KGHSH, CDR2 LQKENI. The CDR3 consists of 14 residues. The CDR3 loop reads CASSPAGGTDTQYF. Written as DNA, the CDR3 is TGTGCCAGCTCACCAGCCGGGGGGACAGATACGCAGTATTTT.

The rearrangement uses TRBV4-3 and TRBJ2-1, with 8 bases identical to TRBD1. Germline V gene data show CDR1 as LGHNA and CDR2 as YSLEER. The CDR3 is made up of 17 amino acids. Germline trimming cut 1 base from V and 5 bases from J; bases unmatched to any gene: 10. The CDR3 protein is CASSQVVPGQANNEQFF. In DNA, the CDR3 is TGCGCCAGCAGCCAAGTGGTTCCGGGACAGGCTAACAATGAGCAGTTCTTC.

The rearrangement joins TRBV7-2 to TRBJ2-3; possible D gene TRBD2, 5 bases. The germline gives CDR1 SGHTA, CDR2 FQGNSA. Trimming took 2 bases from V and 6 from J, leaving 15 bases between them. The CDR3 has 15 residues. CDR3 DNA sequence: TGTGCCAGCAGCTTACGAGGAGAGGGTGGCGATACGCAGTATTTT. It yields the protein CASSLRGEGGDTQYF. The complete variable domain, with remaining parts taken from reference TRBV7-2 and TRBJ2-3, reads GAGVSQSPSNKVTEKGKDVELRCDPISGHTALYWYRQSLGQGLEFLIYFQGNSAPDKSGLPSDRFSAERTGGSVSTLTIQRTQQEDSAVYLCASSLRGEGGDTQYFGPGTRLTVL.